A selection of T cell receptor beta chains follows, all from one sample in a study of shared clonotypes between healthy human individuals. The assay was immunoSEQ multiplex PCR, and TCRdb's table has in-frame clones only and misses some. The table has just over 2,000,000 clones, just under 95% seen once; the top ten hold around 1.1%. Sequenced sample: naive CD8+ T cells sorted from blood. The source is a man aged 18 to 30 in good health. Both conserved end residues are part of each CDR3. D genes are given only for firm matches. Size values are once, few and many counts, or a class for expanded clones, and some rows have none.

clone size	D gene	V gene	J gene	CDR3 DNA	CDR3 protein
.	.	TRBV18	TRBJ1-2	TGTGCCAGCTCACCACCCCCACAGTTCTATGGCTACACCTTC	CASSPPPQFYGYTF
.	TRBD1	TRBV7-2	TRBJ1-2	TGTGCCAGCAGCTCGGGACCGAGGACAGGGTACTATGGCTACACCTTC	CASSSGPRTGYYGYTF
.	.	TRBV9	TRBJ1-1	TGTGCCAGCAGCGTTCACGCGAACACTGAAGCTTTCTTT	CASSVHANTEAFF
.	.	TRBV28	TRBJ1-1	TGTGCCAGCAGTTTAGGGCAGATACTTGAAGCTTTCTTT	CASSLGQILEAFF
.	.	TRBV4-3	TRBJ2-1	TGCGCCAGCAGCCAAGATTGGTGGGAGAGGAATGAGCAGTTCTTC	CASSQDWWERNEQFF
.	.	TRBV10-1	TRBJ2-7	TGCGCCAGCAGTGAATCGGGCTCCTACGAGCAGTACTTC	CASSESGSYEQYF
.	.	TRBV5-6	TRBJ2-7	TGTGCCAGCGGTCTACGGGATTCCTACGAGCAGTACTTC	CASGLRDSYEQYF
.	TRBD2	TRBV7-9	TRBJ2-7	TGTGCCACTGGGACTAGCGGGGTCTACGAGCAGTACTTC	CATGTSGVYEQYF
.	TRBD1	TRBV27	TRBJ1-2	TGTGCCAGCAGTCCGGGACAGGGGGTCTGGTATGGCTACACCTTC	CASSPGQGVWYGYTF
.	.	TRBV27	TRBJ1-1	TGTGCCAGCAGTTGGGGCCTCGGCACTGAAGCTTTCTTT	CASSWGLGTEAFF
once	TRBD1	TRBV6-1	TRBJ2-7	TGTGCCAGCAGTGGGGACAGCTCCACCTCCTACGAGCAGTACTTC	CASSGDSSTSYEQYF
.	.	TRBV9	TRBJ1-2	TGTGCCAGCAGCGTAAACGACAGAGTTAACTATGGCTACACCTTC	CASSVNDRVNYGYTF
.	.	TRBV2	TRBJ2-7	TGTGCCAGCAGTGACCGGGAGGACAGAAGCGAGCAGTACTTC	CASSDREDRSEQYF
.	TRBD2	TRBV29-1	TRBJ2-1	TGCAGCGTTGAAGGACTAGCGGGTAGCTCCTACAATGAGCAGTTCTTC	CSVEGLAGSSYNEQFF
.	.	TRBV28	TRBJ1-5	TGTGCCAGCAGTTTACCGGTGAAGAGCAATCAGCCCCAGCATTTT	CASSLPVKSNQPQHF
.	TRBD2	TRBV10-3	TRBJ2-3	TGTGCCATCAGTGGGTCGACTAGCGGGGGGACAGATACGCAGTATTTT	CAISGSTSGGTDTQYF
.	TRBD1	TRBV11-2	TRBJ1-1	TGTGCCAGCAGCTTGGGACAGGGGGCGACTGAAGCTTTCTTT	CASSLGQGATEAFF
.	TRBD1	TRBV6-5	TRBJ1-2	TGTGCCAGCACCCTACTTACAGGGGGCGCGGAGGGCTACACCTTC	CASTLLTGGAEGYTF
once	.	TRBV9	TRBJ2-1	TGTGCCAGCAGCGTAGCCGGGGGGCATGGCAATGAGCAGTTCTTC	CASSVAGGHGNEQFF
.	.	TRBV2	TRBJ1-1	TGTGCCAGCAGTGGAATCCCTGGGGGCCTATTGAACACTGAAGCTTTCTTT	CASSGIPGGLLNTEAFF
.	TRBD1	TRBV7-9	TRBJ2-7	TGTGCCAGCAGCTTAGGGGACAGGGGTCAGTACGAGCAGTACTTC	CASSLGDRGQYEQYF
.	TRBD1	TRBV30	TRBJ1-2	TGTGCCTGGGGGGCCGGGACAGGGATTGACTATGGCTACACCTTC	CAWGAGTGIDYGYTF
.	.	TRBV6-5	TRBJ2-7	TGTGCCAGCAGTTACTTTGGGGGGAGCTCCTACGAGCAGTACTTC	CASSYFGGSSYEQYF
.	.	TRBV4-1	TRBJ2-2	TGCGCCAGCAGCCAAATTGTCGGCGTGGAGCTGTTTTTT	CASSQIVGVELFF
.	.	TRBV2	TRBJ2-3	TGTGCCAGCAGCGCCCAGACAGATACGCAGTATTTT	CASSAQTDTQYF
.	.	TRBV14	TRBJ2-2	TGTGCCAGCAGCCCCCCGGACTCTTACACCGGGGAGCTGTTTTTT	CASSPPDSYTGELFF
.	TRBD1	TRBV7-9	TRBJ2-7	TGTGCCAGCAGCGTGGGACAGGGGAGCGAGCAGTACTTC	CASSVGQGSEQYF
.	TRBD1	TRBV19	TRBJ2-4	TGTGCCAGTAGTATGGGACAGGGGAATATGGCCAAAAACATTCAGTACTTC	CASSMGQGNMAKNIQYF
.	TRBD1	TRBV7-6	TRBJ2-5	TGTGCCAGCAGCTCGACAGGGGGTGAGACCCAGTACTTC	CASSSTGGETQYF
.	TRBD2	TRBV4-3	TRBJ2-7	TGCGCCAGCAGCCAGGGGGGGGACTACGAGCAGTACTTC	CASSQGGDYEQYF
.	.	TRBV10-1	TRBJ2-7	TGCGCCAGCAGTGAGTCGAGGGGCCCTCACTTC	CASSESRGPHF
.	.	TRBV10-2	TRBJ2-1	TGCGCCAGCCGGGACCAATACAATGAGCAGTTCTTC	CASRDQYNEQFF
once	.	TRBV6-1	TRBJ1-6	TGTGCCAGCAGTGAAGAGGGGGGCCCGACCGACTCCTATAATTCACCCCTCCACTTT	CASSEEGGPTDSYNSPLHF
.	.	TRBV30	TRBJ1-2	TGTGCCTGGAGTCCGACGCCGGACAGCTATGGCTACACCTTC	CAWSPTPDSYGYTF
.	.	TRBV4-1	TRBJ2-7	TGCGCCAGCAGCCAAGAATCTCAGCTCGGCTACGAGCAGTACTTC	CASSQESQLGYEQYF
.	TRBD2	TRBV10-2	TRBJ2-5	TGCGCCAGCAGAGGACTCGTAGCGGGGGGGCCATCAGAGACCCAGTACTTC	CASRGLVAGGPSETQYF
.	.	TRBV5-4	TRBJ1-2	TGTGCCAGCAGAGCCAACCCCGGGGGTGGCTACACCTTC	CASRANPGGGYTF
.	.	TRBV27	TRBJ2-5	TGTGCCAGCGAAGCGGGTCAGACCCAGTACTTC	CASEAGQTQYF
.	.	TRBV7-9	TRBJ1-3	TGTGCCAGCAGGACGACAGGAGGAAACACCATATATTTT	CASRTTGGNTIYF
.	.	TRBV6-5	TRBJ1-4	TGTGCCAGCAGTTCACCCGTGAGGGGGATAGGAAAACTGTTTTTT	CASSSPVRGIGKLFF
.	TRBD2	TRBV29-1	TRBJ2-3	TGCAGCGTTGACATACCTCTAGCGGGAGTTGGAGATACGCAGTATTTT	CSVDIPLAGVGDTQYF
.	TRBD2	TRBV27	TRBJ2-7	TGTGCCAGCAGGGGACTAGCGGTCGAGCAGTACTTC	CASRGLAVEQYF
.	.	TRBV5-8	TRBJ2-1	TGTGCCAGCAGCACGGACAGTAGCTCCTACAATGAGCAGTTCTTC	CASSTDSSSYNEQFF
.	.	TRBV27	TRBJ2-7	TGTGCCAGCAGTTTGTTAGCAGGAGAGCAGTACTTC	CASSLLAGEQYF
.	.	TRBV9	TRBJ2-2	TGTGCCAGCAGCGGCCTATACACCGGGGAGCTGTTTTTT	CASSGLYTGELFF
.	.	TRBV10-2	TRBJ2-3	TGCGCCAGCAGTGGCGGGGTCCCAGATACGCAGTATTTT	CASSGGVPDTQYF
.	.	TRBV2	TRBJ1-2	TGTGCCAGCAGTGGGGTGACAGCTAGGTCGTACGGCTACACCTTC	CASSGVTARSYGYTF
.	.	TRBV6-6	TRBJ1-6	TGTGCCAGCAGCGAGACCGTCTCACCCCTCCACTTT	CASSETVSPLHF
.	TRBD1	TRBV7-9	TRBJ1-3	TGTGCCAGCAGCTCAGGGGGAGGCTCTGGAAACACCATATATTTT	CASSSGGGSGNTIYF
.	.	TRBV10-2	TRBJ2-1	TGCGCCAGCAGTGCAGGGACCTTGGGTAATGAGCAGTTCTTC	CASSAGTLGNEQFF